The following is a TCR beta chain sequence with its context. This specimen belongs to a study of blood T cell repertoires in COVID-19. The overall study: PBMCs, B-cell-depleted T cells, or T cells provided the cDNA or gDNA that made up the material.

Repertoires were generated with immunoSEQ multiplex PCR, while TCRdb's copy carries only in-frame clones and drops some. The repertoire has approximately 80,000 clones, less than 85% of them found once; the top ten carry approximately 15%. CDR1 is SGHTA and CDR2 is FQGTGA in the germline V gene. Trimming took 5 bases from V and 2 from J; bases not matched to a gene: 8. The CDR3 loop spans 16 amino acids. Material for sequencing was peripheral blood. V usage is TRBV7-3 and J usage is TRBJ2-3, with 9 nucleotides matching TRBD2. This TCR was sampled from a man aged 70-80 years with active or convalescent COVID-19. The CDR3 bases are TGTGCCAGCAGCGCTGGTAGCGGGGGCCCCACAGATACGCAGTATTTT. It is translated as CASSAGSGGPTDTQYF.